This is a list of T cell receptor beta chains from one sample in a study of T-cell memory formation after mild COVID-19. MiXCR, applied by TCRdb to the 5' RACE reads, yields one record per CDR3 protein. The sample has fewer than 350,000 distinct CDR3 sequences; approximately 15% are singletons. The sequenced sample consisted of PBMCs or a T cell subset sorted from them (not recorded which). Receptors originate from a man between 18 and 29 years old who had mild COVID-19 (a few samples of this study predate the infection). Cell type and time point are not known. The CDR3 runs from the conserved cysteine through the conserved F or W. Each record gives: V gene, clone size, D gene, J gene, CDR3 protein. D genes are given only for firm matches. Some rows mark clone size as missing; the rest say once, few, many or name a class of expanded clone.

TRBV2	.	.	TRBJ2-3	CASSATHSGTDTQYF
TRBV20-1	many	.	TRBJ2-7	CSAPHVGAVAGEQYF
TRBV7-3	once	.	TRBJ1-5	CASNKDEGNQPQHF
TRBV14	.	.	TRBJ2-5	CASSQDGGARETQYF
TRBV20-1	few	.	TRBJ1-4	CSARDIEKLFF
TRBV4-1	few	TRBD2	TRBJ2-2	CASSRTASGSFTGELFF
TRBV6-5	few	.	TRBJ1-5	CASSYSARRDQPQHF
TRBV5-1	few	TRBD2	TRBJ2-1	CASSWGLAEIYNEQFF
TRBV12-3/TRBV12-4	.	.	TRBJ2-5	CASSFQVGETQYF
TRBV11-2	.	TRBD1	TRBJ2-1	CASSPLKYRGPGEQFF
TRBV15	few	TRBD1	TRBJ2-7	CATSRESLGTGATEQYF
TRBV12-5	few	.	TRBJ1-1	CASFRDPNTEAFF
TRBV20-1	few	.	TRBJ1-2	CSASGWDGGDPNYGYTF
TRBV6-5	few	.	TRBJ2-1	CASSYSEAGSRSGNEQFF
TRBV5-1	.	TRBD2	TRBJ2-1	CASSSWTSGYNEQFF
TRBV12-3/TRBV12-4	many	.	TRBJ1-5	CASSLMDRNQPQHF
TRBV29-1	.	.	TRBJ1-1	CSVHHTEAFF